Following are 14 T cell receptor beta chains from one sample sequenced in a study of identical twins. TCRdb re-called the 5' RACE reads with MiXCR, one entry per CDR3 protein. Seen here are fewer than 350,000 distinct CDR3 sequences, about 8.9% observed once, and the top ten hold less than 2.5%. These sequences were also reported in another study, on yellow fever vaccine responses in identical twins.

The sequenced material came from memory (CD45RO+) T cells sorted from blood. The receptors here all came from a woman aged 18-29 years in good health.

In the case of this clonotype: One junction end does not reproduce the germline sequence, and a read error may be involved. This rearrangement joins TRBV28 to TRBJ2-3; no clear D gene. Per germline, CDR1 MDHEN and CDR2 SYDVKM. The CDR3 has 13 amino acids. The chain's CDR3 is CASSLAGTDMQYF. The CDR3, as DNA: TGTGCCAGCAGTTTAGCTGGCACAGATATGCAGTATTTT.

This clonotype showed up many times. The CDR3 DNA sequence: TGTGCCAGCAGTGACGGGCCTAGTGGCGAGCAGTTCTTC. Residues: CASSDGPSGEQFF. The genes are TRBV6-4 and TRBJ2-1; D call uncertain. Germline values: CDR1 MRHNA, CDR2 SNTAGT. The CDR3 runs to 13 residues. Between the trimmed V and J ends, which lost 2 bases and 10 bases, there was a span of 12 bases.

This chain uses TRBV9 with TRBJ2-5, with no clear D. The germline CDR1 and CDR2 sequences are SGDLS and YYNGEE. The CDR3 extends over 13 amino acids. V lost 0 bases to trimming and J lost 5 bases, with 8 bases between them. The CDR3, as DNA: TGTGCCAGCAGCGTAGGATCTATGGAGACCCAGTACTTC. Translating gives CASSVGSMETQYF.

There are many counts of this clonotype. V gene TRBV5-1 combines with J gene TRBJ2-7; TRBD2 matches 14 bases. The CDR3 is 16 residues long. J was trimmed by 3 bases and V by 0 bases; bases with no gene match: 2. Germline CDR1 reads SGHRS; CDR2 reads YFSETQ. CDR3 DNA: TGCGCCAGCAGCTTGGGGGGACTAGCGGGAGTCTACGAGCAGTACTTC. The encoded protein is CASSLGGLAGVYEQYF.

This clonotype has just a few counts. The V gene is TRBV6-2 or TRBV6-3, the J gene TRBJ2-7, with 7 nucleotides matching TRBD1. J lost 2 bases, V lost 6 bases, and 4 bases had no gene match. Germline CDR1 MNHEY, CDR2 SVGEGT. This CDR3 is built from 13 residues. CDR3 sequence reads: CASSWDSAYEQYF. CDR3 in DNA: TGTGCCAGCAGCTGGGACAGTGCCTACGAGCAGTACTTC.

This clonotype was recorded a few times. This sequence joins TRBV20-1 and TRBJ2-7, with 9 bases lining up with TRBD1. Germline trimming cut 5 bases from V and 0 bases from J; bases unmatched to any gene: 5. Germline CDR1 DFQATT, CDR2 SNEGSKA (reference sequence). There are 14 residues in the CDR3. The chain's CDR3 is CSAETDRGSYEQYF. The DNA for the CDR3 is TGCAGTGCTGAGACGGACAGGGGCTCCTACGAGCAGTACTTC.

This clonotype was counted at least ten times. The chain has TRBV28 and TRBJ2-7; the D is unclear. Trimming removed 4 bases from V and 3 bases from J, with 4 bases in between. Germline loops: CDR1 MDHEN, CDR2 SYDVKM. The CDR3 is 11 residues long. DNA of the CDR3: TGTGCCAGCAGTTCAGACTACGAGCAGTACTTC. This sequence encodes CASSSDYEQYF.

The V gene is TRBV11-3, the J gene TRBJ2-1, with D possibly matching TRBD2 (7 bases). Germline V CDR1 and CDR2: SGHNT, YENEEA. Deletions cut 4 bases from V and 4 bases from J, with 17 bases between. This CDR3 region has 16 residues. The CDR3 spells CASSSQGGGLYNEQFF. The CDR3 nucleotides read TGTGCCAGCAGCTCCCAAGGGGGGGGGCTTTACAATGAGCAGTTCTTC.

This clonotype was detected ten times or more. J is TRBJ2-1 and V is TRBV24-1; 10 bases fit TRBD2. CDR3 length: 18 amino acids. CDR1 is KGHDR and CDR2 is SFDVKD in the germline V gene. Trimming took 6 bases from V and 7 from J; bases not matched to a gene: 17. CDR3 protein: CATSHGTKRGGPLNEQFF. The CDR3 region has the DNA TGTGCCACCAGTCACGGTACAAAGCGGGGGGGCCCGTTGAATGAGCAGTTCTTC.

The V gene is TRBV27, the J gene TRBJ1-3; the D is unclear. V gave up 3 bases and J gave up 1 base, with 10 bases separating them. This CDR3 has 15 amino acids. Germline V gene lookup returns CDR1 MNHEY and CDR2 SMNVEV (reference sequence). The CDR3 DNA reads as TGTGCCAGCAGTTTCTCTACCGGTTCTGGAAACACCATATATTTT. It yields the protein CASSFSTGSGNTIYF.

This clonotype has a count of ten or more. CDR3 sequence: CASSRELALEQYF. The CDR3 bases are TGTGCCAGCAGCAGGGAACTAGCGCTAGAGCAGTACTTC. This chain connects TRBV28 to TRBJ2-7; 7 nucleotides line up with TRBD2. Germline CDR1 reads MDHEN; CDR2 reads SYDVKM. After removal of 6 bases from V and 7 bases from J, the junction contained 9 bases not matched to a gene. This CDR3 region has 13 residues.

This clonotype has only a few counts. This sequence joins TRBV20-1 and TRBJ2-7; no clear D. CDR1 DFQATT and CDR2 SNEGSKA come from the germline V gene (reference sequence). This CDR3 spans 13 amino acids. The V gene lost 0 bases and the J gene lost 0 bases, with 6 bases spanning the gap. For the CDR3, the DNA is TGCAGTGCTAGAGAGGGGTCCTCCTACGAGCAGTACGTC. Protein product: CSAREGSSYEQYV.

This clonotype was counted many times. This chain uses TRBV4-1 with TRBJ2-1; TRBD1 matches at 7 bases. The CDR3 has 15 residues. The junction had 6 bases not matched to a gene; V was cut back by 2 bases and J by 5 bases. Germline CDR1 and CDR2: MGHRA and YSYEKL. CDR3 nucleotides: TGCGCCAGCAGCCAACCGTCAGGGGGAAACAATGAGCAGTTCTTC. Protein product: CASSQPSGGNNEQFF.

The CDR3 here is CASSQDPGTANTGELFF. For the CDR3, the DNA is TGTGCCAGCAGCCAAGATCCTGGGACAGCGAACACCGGGGAGCTGTTTTTT. The J gene is TRBJ2-2, the V gene TRBV3-1; 7 nucleotides match TRBD1. The V gene end was trimmed by 0 bases and the J gene end by 0 bases; junction bases not matched to a gene: 4. Germline V gene sequence: CDR1 LGHDT, CDR2 YNNKEL (reference sequence). CDR3 size: 17 residues. The entire variable domain, with the rest obtained from reference TRBV3-1 and TRBJ2-2, is as follows: DTAVSQTPKYLVTQMGNDKSIKCEQNLGHDTMYWYKQDSKKFLKIMFSYNNKELIINETVPNRFSPKSPDKAHLNLHINSLELGDSAVYFCASSQDPGTANTGELFFGEGSRLTVL.